The subject of this entry is one T cell receptor (beta chain). Everyone who took part was roughly 18 to 90 years old, and they came from some 23 US areas. These data belong to a study of blood T cell repertoires in COVID-19. After removal of 4 bases from V and 5 bases from J, the junction contained 8 bases not matched to a gene. Germline loops: CDR1 KGHSH, CDR2 LQKENI. This CDR3 region has 15 residues. Profiled with immunoSEQ multiplex PCR; TCRdb holds only in-frame clones, not every one. In the table there are 300,000 to 350,000 clones, roughly 86% of which are singletons. V gene TRBV18 combines with J gene TRBJ2-7, with 10 nucleotides matching TRBD2. Sequencing used PBMCs or T cells enriched from blood (not recorded which). The sequence was obtained from a woman in her twenties or thirties who had recovered from COVID-19. This CDR3 is CASSRFSGRLNEQYF. Here the CDR3 DNA reads TGTGCCAGCTCACGATTTAGCGGGAGGTTGAACGAGCAGTACTTC. The variable domain in full, completed from reference TRBV18 and TRBJ2-7, reads NAGVMQNPRHLVRRRGQEARLRCSPMKGHSHVYWYRQLPEEGLKFMVYLQKENIIDESGMPKERFSAEFPKEGPSILRIQQVVRGDSAAYFCASSRFSGRLNEQYFGPGTRLTVT.